The clone carrying this TCR beta chain was found many times. No antigen is known for it. These data originate in a study of T cell responses to AZD1222 COVID-19 vaccine. Points from the study as a whole: Nearly half of spike-specific TCRs reportedly target variant regions that are unmutated in the B.1.351 and B.1.1.7 variants. Donors in the cohort were predominantly white British and more often female, and clonal diversity was possibly underestimated. CD4 TCRs associated with vaccination spanned spike, dominating at 160-218 and 743-854.

Measured with immunoSEQ multiplex PCR; TCRdb has only the in-frame clones, and not every one. The table lists approximately 140,000 clones, more than 85% of them singletons. From germline, CDR1 is LGHNA and CDR2 YNFKEQ. Trimming left V 3 bases short and J 1 base short, with 19 bases between. The length of the CDR3 is 18 residues. The sequence was obtained from an adult in good health. Sequenced material: peripheral blood, taken on day 0 of AZD1222 vaccination. This chain links TRBV4-2 with TRBJ1-3, with D perhaps matching TRBD1 (5 bases). CDR3: CASSHPGGGRKSGNTIYF. Here the CDR3 DNA reads TGTGCCAGCAGCCACCCGGGGGGGGGTAGAAAGTCTGGAAACACCATATATTTT.